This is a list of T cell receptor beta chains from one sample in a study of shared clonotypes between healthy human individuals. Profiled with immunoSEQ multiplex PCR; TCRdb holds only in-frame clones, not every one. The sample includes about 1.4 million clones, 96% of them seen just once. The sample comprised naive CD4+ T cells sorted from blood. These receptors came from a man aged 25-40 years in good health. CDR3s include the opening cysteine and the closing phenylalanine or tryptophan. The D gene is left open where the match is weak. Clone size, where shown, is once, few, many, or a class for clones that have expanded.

cdr3_nt: TGTGCCAGCAGTTTATTTATATCGCGTGATACGCAGTATTTT
cdr3_aa: CASSLFISRDTQYF
clone_size: -
d_call: -
j_call: TRBJ2-3
v_call: TRBV28

cdr3_nt: TGTGCCAGCAGCCCCCGGACTAGCGGGGACACAGATACGCAGTATTTT
cdr3_aa: CASSPRTSGDTDTQYF
clone_size: -
d_call: TRBD2
j_call: TRBJ2-3
v_call: TRBV7-9

cdr3_nt: TGTGCCAGCAGTGAACTGGGGACGGGACTAGGGTATGAGCAGTTCTTC
cdr3_aa: CASSELGTGLGYEQFF
clone_size: -
d_call: TRBD2
j_call: TRBJ2-1
v_call: TRBV2

cdr3_nt: TGTGCCAGCAGCTTCACGGCTGGTTACAATGAGCAGTTCTTC
cdr3_aa: CASSFTAGYNEQFF
clone_size: -
d_call: -
j_call: TRBJ2-1
v_call: TRBV7-9

cdr3_nt: TGCAGCGTTAGCGGGAGAGTAACGGATGAGCAGTTCTTC
cdr3_aa: CSVSGRVTDEQFF
clone_size: -
d_call: TRBD2
j_call: TRBJ2-1
v_call: TRBV29-1

cdr3_nt: TGTGCCAGCAGCGTACCGGGGCTAGCGGGACATACGCAGTATTTT
cdr3_aa: CASSVPGLAGHTQYF
clone_size: -
d_call: TRBD2
j_call: TRBJ2-3
v_call: TRBV28

cdr3_nt: TGCAGCGTTGGCCCTAGCGGGAGAGATACGCAGTATTTT
cdr3_aa: CSVGPSGRDTQYF
clone_size: -
d_call: TRBD2
j_call: TRBJ2-3
v_call: TRBV29-1

cdr3_nt: TGTGCCAGCAGCGTCAGTCCCGTGGGGACTGAAGCTTTCTTT
cdr3_aa: CASSVSPVGTEAFF
clone_size: -
d_call: -
j_call: TRBJ1-1
v_call: TRBV9

cdr3_nt: TGTGCCAGCAGTATAGGGGTGGGGAATGAAAAACTGTTTTTT
cdr3_aa: CASSIGVGNEKLFF
clone_size: -
d_call: -
j_call: TRBJ1-4
v_call: TRBV6-1

cdr3_nt: TGTGCCAGCAGTGATGGGACTAGCTTTAACAATGAGCAGTTCTTC
cdr3_aa: CASSDGTSFNNEQFF
clone_size: -
d_call: TRBD2
j_call: TRBJ2-1
v_call: TRBV2

cdr3_nt: TGTGCCAGCAGCAGTACTAGCGGGAAGTACAATGAGCAGTTCTTC
cdr3_aa: CASSSTSGKYNEQFF
clone_size: -
d_call: TRBD2
j_call: TRBJ2-1
v_call: TRBV11-1

cdr3_nt: TGTGCCAGCCGACTAGCGGGAGGCACCGGGGAGCTGTTTTTT
cdr3_aa: CASRLAGGTGELFF
clone_size: -
d_call: TRBD2
j_call: TRBJ2-2
v_call: TRBV2

cdr3_nt: TGTGCCAGCAGCCCCGACTGGATCAAAGAGACCCAGTACTTC
cdr3_aa: CASSPDWIKETQYF
clone_size: -
d_call: -
j_call: TRBJ2-5
v_call: TRBV11-2

cdr3_nt: TGTGCCAGCAGCCGGACTAGCGGGAAGCAAGAGACCCAGTACTTC
cdr3_aa: CASSRTSGKQETQYF
clone_size: -
d_call: TRBD2
j_call: TRBJ2-5
v_call: TRBV5-4

cdr3_nt: TGTGCCAGCACCACTACCTCAACAGTGGAGCGGTCTTTT
cdr3_aa: CASTTTSTVERSF
clone_size: -
d_call: -
j_call: TRBJ2-3
v_call: TRBV28

cdr3_nt: TGTGCCAGCAGCGGTTTGGATGGGGTTAAAGGTTTCTTT
cdr3_aa: CASSGLDGVKGFF
clone_size: -
d_call: -
j_call: TRBJ1-1
v_call: TRBV9

cdr3_nt: TGCGCCAGCAGCTTAGACAGGGGAGATTCTGGAAACACCATATATTTT
cdr3_aa: CASSLDRGDSGNTIYF
clone_size: -
d_call: TRBD1
j_call: TRBJ1-3
v_call: TRBV5-1

cdr3_nt: TGTGCCAGCAGCTCGGGTGTCCCCCCTTCTTACGACTCTGGAAACACCATATATTTT
cdr3_aa: CASSSGVPPSYDSGNTIYF
clone_size: -
d_call: -
j_call: TRBJ1-3
v_call: TRBV7-9

cdr3_nt: TGTGCCAGCTCACCACCGAACAGACTGAACACTGAAGCTTTCTTT
cdr3_aa: CASSPPNRLNTEAFF
clone_size: -
d_call: -
j_call: TRBJ1-1
v_call: TRBV18

cdr3_nt: TGTGCCAGCAGTGACCCCTCGGCGCTGCGGTCGCATGGCTACACCTTC
cdr3_aa: CASSDPSALRSHGYTF
clone_size: -
d_call: -
j_call: TRBJ1-2
v_call: TRBV25-1

cdr3_nt: TGCGCCTCCCGGGGGCTAGCGGGGAACACCGGGGAGCTGTTTTTT
cdr3_aa: CASRGLAGNTGELFF
clone_size: -
d_call: TRBD2
j_call: TRBJ2-2
v_call: TRBV4-3

cdr3_nt: TGTGCCAGCAGCCTACCGACCGACAGAGAAACACAAGAGACCCAGTACTTC
cdr3_aa: CASSLPTDRETQETQYF
clone_size: -
d_call: -
j_call: TRBJ2-5
v_call: TRBV7-9

cdr3_nt: TGTGCCAGCACACCTGTGACAGGGGTGCACACTGAAGCTTTCTTT
cdr3_aa: CASTPVTGVHTEAFF
clone_size: -
d_call: TRBD1
j_call: TRBJ1-1
v_call: TRBV6-1

cdr3_nt: TGTGCCAGCAGCCTAGACAGGGGCGTAGGCACTGAAGCTTTCTTT
cdr3_aa: CASSLDRGVGTEAFF
clone_size: -
d_call: TRBD1
j_call: TRBJ1-1
v_call: TRBV9

cdr3_nt: TGTGCCAGCACGAGGGAGACCGGGGAGCTGTTTTTT
cdr3_aa: CASTRETGELFF
clone_size: -
d_call: -
j_call: TRBJ2-2
v_call: TRBV27

cdr3_nt: TGTGCCAGCAGTTTGAGGGTTGGCACTGAAGCTTTCTTT
cdr3_aa: CASSLRVGTEAFF
clone_size: -
d_call: -
j_call: TRBJ1-1
v_call: TRBV28

cdr3_nt: TGTGCCAGCTCACCCGGGACAGGGAGAGAGACCCAGTACTTC
cdr3_aa: CASSPGTGRETQYF
clone_size: -
d_call: TRBD1
j_call: TRBJ2-5
v_call: TRBV18

cdr3_nt: TGCGCCAGCAGTGATTTGACAGGGGTGGATGAGCAGTTCTTC
cdr3_aa: CASSDLTGVDEQFF
clone_size: once
d_call: TRBD1
j_call: TRBJ2-1
v_call: TRBV10-2

cdr3_nt: TGTGCCATCAGTCCAGACAGGGCCCCCTTTAGCGAGCAGTACTTC
cdr3_aa: CAISPDRAPFSEQYF
clone_size: -
d_call: TRBD1
j_call: TRBJ2-7
v_call: TRBV10-3

cdr3_nt: TGCAGCGTTGAGGTCAGAATGAACACTGAAGCTTTCTTT
cdr3_aa: CSVEVRMNTEAFF
clone_size: -
d_call: -
j_call: TRBJ1-1
v_call: TRBV29-1

cdr3_nt: TGTGCCAGCAGCGTAGATCCTAGCGGGAGTCAAATCTCCTACAATGAGCAGTTCTTC
cdr3_aa: CASSVDPSGSQISYNEQFF
clone_size: -
d_call: TRBD2
j_call: TRBJ2-1
v_call: TRBV9

cdr3_nt: TGCGCCAGCAGCTTAGGACAGGCTCAACTCCTTGAAGCTTTCTTT
cdr3_aa: CASSLGQAQLLEAFF
clone_size: -
d_call: TRBD1
j_call: TRBJ1-1
v_call: TRBV5-1

cdr3_nt: TGTGCCAGTACCCCGAGTAAACGGGCCGGGGAGCTGTTTTTT
cdr3_aa: CASTPSKRAGELFF
clone_size: -
d_call: -
j_call: TRBJ2-2
v_call: TRBV19

cdr3_nt: TGTGCCAGCCAGGACAGGCCAAATCAGCCCCAGCATTTT
cdr3_aa: CASQDRPNQPQHF
clone_size: -
d_call: TRBD1
j_call: TRBJ1-5
v_call: TRBV27

cdr3_nt: TGTGCCAGCAGCTTAGTCAGGGGCCGGGGTAACACTGAAGCTTTCTTT
cdr3_aa: CASSLVRGRGNTEAFF
clone_size: -
d_call: -
j_call: TRBJ1-1
v_call: TRBV7-6

cdr3_nt: TGTGCCAGCACCCTTAGCGGGGTCTGGGACGAGCAGTACTTC
cdr3_aa: CASTLSGVWDEQYF
clone_size: once
d_call: TRBD2
j_call: TRBJ2-7
v_call: TRBV7-7

cdr3_nt: TGTGCCACCAGTGCCGGAGGGAACACCACATATTTT
cdr3_aa: CATSAGGNTTYF
clone_size: -
d_call: -
j_call: TRBJ1-3
v_call: TRBV15